This TCR beta chain was found in a study of shared clonotypes between healthy human individuals. Study information: Donors had three CD4 naive, three CD4 memory, two CD8 naive and one CD8 memory plate apiece.

Per sorted-subset replicate PCR, input was around 200 ng DNA, representing tens of thousands of T cell genomes. Assay: immunoSEQ multiplex PCR; the TCRdb copy retains only in-frame clones and omits some. In the table there are around 1.6 million clones, about 98% of which are singletons. The CDR3 runs to 16 residues. Trimming at V came to 8 bases and at J to 8 bases, leaving 11 bases not matched to a gene. Germline lookup yields CDR1 MNHEY and CDR2 SMNVEV (reference sequence). The chain couples TRBV27 to TRBJ2-1; 14 nucleotides line up with TRBD2. The sequence was collected from a man under 40 in good health. The sequencing sample was made of naive CD4+ T cells sorted from blood. The subset denotes: CD45RA+ positively selected. The CDR3 reads CASHFPGTSGSYEQFF. The CDR3 coding sequence is TGTGCCAGCCACTTTCCGGGGACTAGCGGGAGTTATGAGCAGTTCTTC.